This T cell receptor beta chain emerged from a study of tissue T cells after allogeneic stem cell transplantation. Germline CDR1 is SGHND and CDR2 is FRSKSL. The CDR3 consists of 14 residues. The germline V and J ends were trimmed by 6 bases and 4 bases, with 12 bases remaining between them. Study-wide results and caveats: Few T cell clones were shared across patients, but motif clusters showed tissue-specific shared signatures. Alloreactivity or antigen specificity of tissue TCRs was not determined; some clones might be host cells.

Time point meaning: mouse harvest day 14 after allogeneic transplant. Tail vein injection delivered 10^7 T-cell-depleted bone marrow cells and 10^6 splenic CD5+ T cells. Mice had MHC-mismatched B6 into BALB/c GVHD, sampled day 7 or 14. This clone occurred a few times. Its antigen is unidentified. The gene names given are mouse names. The sequenced fragment ends 1 residue before the CDR3 boundary, so the rest is inferred from the germline J gene. Sequencing used immunoSEQ multiplex PCR; TCRdb keeps in-frame clones, though not all of them. The sample includes 7,500 to 8,500 clones, around 40% of them seen just once.

The rearrangement links TRBV15 to TRBJ2-2, with a weak D call TRBD2 (6 bases). Sequences were obtained from skin. The TCR was taken from a female BALB/c mouse given C57BL/6 T cells with graft-versus-host disease after an allogeneic hematopoietic cell transplant. CDR3 bases read: TGTGCCAGCAGCCCGACTGGATCCACCGGGCAGCTCTAC. It codes for CASSPTGSTGQLY. The full-length CDR3 reads as CASSPTGSTGQLYF.